The rows below give T cell receptor beta chains drawn from one sample of a study of cytomegalovirus exposure and HLA in healthy donors. Measured with immunoSEQ multiplex PCR; TCRdb has only the in-frame clones, and not every one. The data contain roughly 130,000 clones, 70% to 90% of them singletons. The specimen was PBMCs. Source of these receptors: a woman aged 40 to 55 in good health and CMV-seronegative. CDR3s include the opening cysteine and the closing phenylalanine or tryptophan. Fields, in order: clone size, V gene, J gene, D gene, CDR3 protein, CDR3 DNA. D genes are given only for firm matches. Expanded clones are given a class, and other clones once, few, many or no size at all.

clone_size: .; v_call: TRBV11-2; j_call: TRBJ2-2; d_call: TRBD2; cdr3_aa: CASSLEWLAGVPKELFF; cdr3_nt: TGTGCCAGCAGCTTAGAATGGCTAGCGGGAGTGCCTAAGGAGCTGTTTTTT
clone_size: .; v_call: TRBV2; j_call: TRBJ2-4; d_call: .; cdr3_aa: CASKFGKWDIQYF; cdr3_nt: TGTGCCAGCAAGTTCGGGAAATGGGACATTCAGTACTTC
clone_size: .; v_call: TRBV27; j_call: TRBJ1-5; d_call: .; cdr3_aa: CASRKNRDSNQPQHF; cdr3_nt: TGTGCCAGCAGGAAGAACAGGGATAGCAATCAGCCCCAGCATTTT
clone_size: .; v_call: TRBV13; j_call: TRBJ2-5; d_call: .; cdr3_aa: CASTHSGVGRETQYF; cdr3_nt: TGTGCCAGCACACACTCGGGGGTGGGGCGGGAGACCCAGTACTTC
clone_size: .; v_call: TRBV6-5; j_call: TRBJ1-3; d_call: .; cdr3_aa: CASSRQISGNTIYF; cdr3_nt: TGTGCCAGCAGTAGACAGATCTCTGGAAACACCATATATTTT
clone_size: .; v_call: TRBV28; j_call: TRBJ1-2; d_call: TRBD1; cdr3_aa: CASSSGQGGGYTF; cdr3_nt: TGTGCCAGCAGTTCGGGACAGGGTGGAGGCTACACCTTC
clone_size: .; v_call: TRBV2; j_call: TRBJ1-2; d_call: TRBD1; cdr3_aa: CASSEPAGTGGPYGYTF; cdr3_nt: TGTGCCAGCAGTGAGCCGGCAGGGACAGGGGGACCCTATGGCTACACCTTC
clone_size: .; v_call: TRBV5-1; j_call: TRBJ2-3; d_call: TRBD2; cdr3_aa: CASSSLTSGRGKGDTQYF; cdr3_nt: TGCGCCAGCAGCTCGCTGACTAGCGGGAGAGGGAAGGGAGATACGCAGTATTTT
clone_size: .; v_call: TRBV5-1; j_call: TRBJ2-5; d_call: TRBD2; cdr3_aa: CASSLGTSPKETQYF; cdr3_nt: TGCGCCAGCAGCCTCGGGACTAGTCCAAAAGAGACCCAGTACTTC
clone_size: .; v_call: TRBV9; j_call: TRBJ2-1; d_call: .; cdr3_aa: CASSADSGPYEQFF; cdr3_nt: TGTGCCAGCAGCGCCGATAGCGGCCCTTATGAGCAGTTCTTC
clone_size: .; v_call: TRBV11-3; j_call: TRBJ2-5; d_call: TRBD2; cdr3_aa: CASSLTSGQETQYF; cdr3_nt: TGTGCCAGCAGCCTTACTAGCGGGCAAGAGACCCAGTACTTC
clone_size: .; v_call: TRBV28; j_call: TRBJ2-1; d_call: TRBD2; cdr3_aa: CASSLQPRLAEPYNEQFF; cdr3_nt: TGTGCCAGCAGTTTACAGCCGAGACTAGCGGAACCCTACAATGAGCAGTTCTTC
clone_size: .; v_call: TRBV6-5; j_call: TRBJ2-7; d_call: TRBD1; cdr3_aa: CASSLGQGSSYEQYF; cdr3_nt: TGTGCCAGCAGCCTAGGACAGGGGAGCTCCTACGAGCAGTACTTC
clone_size: .; v_call: TRBV7-9; j_call: TRBJ2-5; d_call: .; cdr3_aa: CSSSLGTSLETQYF; cdr3_nt: TGTTCCAGCAGCTTAGGAACTAGCCTAGAGACCCAGTACTTC
clone_size: .; v_call: TRBV10-2; j_call: TRBJ2-1; d_call: TRBD2; cdr3_aa: CASSSSGVYNEQFF; cdr3_nt: TGCGCCAGCAGTTCTAGCGGGGTCTACAATGAGCAGTTCTTC
clone_size: once; v_call: TRBV10-3; j_call: TRBJ2-6; d_call: .; cdr3_aa: CAIGTGSGANVLTF; cdr3_nt: TGTGCCATTGGGACTGGGTCTGGGGCCAACGTCCTGACTTTC
clone_size: .; v_call: TRBV7-9; j_call: TRBJ2-7; d_call: TRBD2; cdr3_aa: CASSSKSGTSVYYEQYF; cdr3_nt: TGTGCCAGCAGCTCCAAATCCGGGACTAGCGTTTACTACGAGCAGTACTTC
clone_size: .; v_call: TRBV2; j_call: TRBJ1-2; d_call: .; cdr3_aa: CASSVDGNYGYTF; cdr3_nt: TGTGCCAGCAGTGTCGACGGGAACTATGGCTACACCTTC
clone_size: once; v_call: TRBV5-4; j_call: TRBJ2-3; d_call: TRBD2; cdr3_aa: CASSLAGSADTQYF; cdr3_nt: TGTGCCAGCAGCTTAGCGGGAAGCGCAGATACGCAGTATTTT
clone_size: .; v_call: TRBV4-2; j_call: TRBJ2-4; d_call: .; cdr3_aa: CASSDPRAAKNIQYF; cdr3_nt: TGTGCCAGCAGCGACCCCAGGGCGGCCAAAAACATTCAGTACTTC
clone_size: .; v_call: TRBV6-1; j_call: TRBJ1-1; d_call: .; cdr3_aa: CASSSLAVTEAFF; cdr3_nt: TGTGCCAGCAGTTCCCTCGCGGTAACTGAAGCTTTCTTT
clone_size: .; v_call: TRBV28; j_call: TRBJ2-2; d_call: .; cdr3_aa: CASIPRTATGELFF; cdr3_nt: TGTGCCAGCATCCCAAGGACAGCCACCGGGGAGCTGTTTTTT
clone_size: .; v_call: TRBV28; j_call: TRBJ1-1; d_call: .; cdr3_aa: CASYRQLNTEAFF; cdr3_nt: TGTGCCAGCTATCGACAGCTGAACACTGAAGCTTTCTTT
clone_size: .; v_call: TRBV28; j_call: TRBJ1-2; d_call: TRBD1; cdr3_aa: CASSTPRDRGYGYTF; cdr3_nt: TGTGCCAGCAGTACCCCCCGGGACAGGGGTTATGGCTACACCTTC
clone_size: .; v_call: TRBV7-2; j_call: TRBJ2-3; d_call: .; cdr3_aa: CASSLALRDTQYF; cdr3_nt: TGTGCCAGCAGCTTAGCTCTCAGAGATACGCAGTATTTT
clone_size: .; v_call: TRBV7-3; j_call: TRBJ2-5; d_call: .; cdr3_aa: CASSLVPMSETQYF; cdr3_nt: TGTGCCAGCAGCTTGGTTCCTATGTCGGAGACCCAGTACTTC
clone_size: .; v_call: TRBV5-5; j_call: TRBJ1-4; d_call: .; cdr3_aa: CASSSGLTVEKLFF; cdr3_nt: TGTGCCAGCAGCTCGGGACTTACTGTTGAAAAACTGTTTTTT
clone_size: .; v_call: TRBV9; j_call: TRBJ2-1; d_call: TRBD2; cdr3_aa: CASSVGGLAGGGEQFF; cdr3_nt: TGTGCCAGCAGCGTCGGCGGACTAGCGGGAGGAGGTGAGCAGTTCTTC
clone_size: .; v_call: TRBV10-3; j_call: TRBJ2-2; d_call: .; cdr3_aa: CAISAGTVNTGELFF; cdr3_nt: TGTGCCATCAGTGCCGGGACTGTGAACACCGGGGAGCTGTTTTTT
clone_size: .; v_call: TRBV10-3; j_call: TRBJ2-4; d_call: .; cdr3_aa: CAISPRQEERGYF; cdr3_nt: TGTGCCATCAGCCCCCGACAGGAGGAACGGGGGTACTTC
clone_size: .; v_call: TRBV29-1; j_call: TRBJ2-5; d_call: .; cdr3_aa: CSVVRAQETQYF; cdr3_nt: TGCAGCGTTGTCAGGGCACAAGAGACCCAGTACTTC
clone_size: .; v_call: TRBV11-2; j_call: TRBJ2-5; d_call: .; cdr3_aa: CASSFSSLQETQYF; cdr3_nt: TGTGCCAGCAGCTTCTCCTCACTGCAAGAGACCCAGTACTTC
clone_size: .; v_call: TRBV7-9; j_call: TRBJ2-2; d_call: TRBD2; cdr3_aa: CASSPSGRANRGELFF; cdr3_nt: TGTGCCAGCAGCCCCTCGGGGAGGGCTAACCGCGGGGAGCTGTTTTTT